The 21 T cell receptor beta chains listed next were all sequenced from one sample in a study of T cell repertoires in cytomegalovirus infection. TCRdb independently ran MiXCR on the reads; one entry per CDR3 protein. The table records 50,000 or so distinct CDR3 sequences, roughly a fifth of them present only once. Their antigens remain unidentified. This specimen was CD8+ T cells from cultured PBMCs, taken from culture after CMV antigen stimulation. These receptors all come from a human donor in good health (CMV status not recorded). Some clones in this sample may be carry-over from other donors' samples.

This clonotype is categorized as medium-sized. The rearrangement links TRBV7-9 to TRBJ2-1; the D is unclear. The germline V and J ends were trimmed by 5 bases and 6 bases, with 14 bases remaining between them. The germline gives CDR1 SEHNR, CDR2 FQNEAQ (reference sequence). The CDR3 consists of 14 residues. The CDR3: CASSPKGLFNEQFF. In nucleotides, the CDR3 is TGTGCCAGCAGCCCGAAAGGCCTTTTCAATGAGCAGTTCTTC.

This clonotype was counted ten times or more. The chain combines TRBV6-5 with TRBJ2-1, with 8 bases matching TRBD2. This CDR3 contains 14 residues. Per the germline V gene, CDR1 is MNHEY and CDR2 is SVGAGI. The V segment lost 5 bases and the J segment 9 bases; nucleotides outside the gene matches: 9. CDR3 residues: CASSREGPYGEQFF. The CDR3 region has the DNA TGTGCCAGCAGTCGGGAGGGCCCGTACGGTGAGCAGTTCTTC.

This chain joins TRBV11-2 and TRBJ2-7; perhaps TRBD1 as D (5 bases). V lost 5 bases and J lost 4, with 9 bases in between. In germline, CDR1 is SGHAT, CDR2 FQNNGV. The CDR3 extends over 12 amino acids. In nucleotides, the CDR3 is TGTGCCAGCAGCGGGCAGGGATACGAGCAGTACTTC. The encoded protein is CASSGQGYEQYF.

This clonotype has more than one count but fewer than ten. The chain has TRBV5-1 and TRBJ2-7, with D perhaps TRBD1 (6 bases). Trimming took 5 bases from V and 3 from J, leaving 9 bases between them. The CDR3 is 12 amino acids. Per the germline V gene, CDR1 is SGHRS and CDR2 is YFSETQ. The CDR3 loop is CASRGADYEQYF. DNA of the CDR3: TGCGCCAGCAGGGGGGCAGACTACGAGCAGTACTTC.

This clonotype has a handful of counts. This chain joins TRBV7-3 and TRBJ2-3; D tentatively fits TRBD1 or TRBD2 (6 bases each). The CDR3 is made up of 14 amino acids. CDR1 and CDR2 (germline): SGHTA, FQGTGA. Trimming stripped 4 bases from V and 3 bases from J, with 11 bases between. The CDR3 loop reads CASSSIGGTDTQYF. The CDR3, as DNA: TGTGCCAGCAGCTCGATAGGGGGGACAGATACGCAGTATTTT.

There are a few counts of this clonotype. V and J are TRBV7-6 and TRBJ2-7; possible D gene TRBD1, 6 bases. V lost 5 bases and J 1 base, leaving 9 bases between the germline ends. The CDR3 has 13 residues. Germline lookup yields CDR1 SGHVS and CDR2 FNYEAQ. Here the CDR3 DNA reads TGTGCCAGCAGCCAAGACAGGTCCTACGAGCAGTACTTC. It is translated as CASSQDRSYEQYF.

This clonotype was observed at least ten times. The V gene is TRBV7-2, the J gene TRBJ1-4; the D is unclear. Trimming pared 5 bases from V and 0 bases from J, leaving 10 bases between. Germline V gene sequence: CDR1 SGHTA, CDR2 FQGNSA. The CDR3 is made up of 15 amino acids. The chain's CDR3 is CASSPRPATNEKLFF. In DNA form, the CDR3 reads TGTGCCAGCAGCCCCCGTCCTGCAACTAATGAAAAACTGTTTTTT.

The chain employs TRBV7-9 and TRBJ2-4; 8 nucleotides match TRBD2. Germline trimming cut 0 bases from V and 6 bases from J; bases unmatched to any gene: 4. The germline V gene has CDR1 SEHNR and CDR2 FQNEAQ (reference sequence). The CDR3 contains 15 residues. Here the CDR3 DNA reads TGTGCCAGCAGCTTAGCGCGGGGGGCCTTAAACATTCAGTACTTC. Its translation is CASSLARGALNIQYF. Variable domain in full (rest from reference TRBV7-9 and TRBJ2-4): DTGVSQNPRHKITKRGQNVTFRCDPISEHNRLYWYRQTLGQGPEFLTYFQNEAQLEKSRLLSDRFSAERPKGSFSTLEIQRTEQGDSAMYLCASSLARGALNIQYFGAGTRLSVL.

In this sample, this clonotype turned up a few times. This sequence joins TRBV6-1 and TRBJ2-3, with 8 bases that match TRBD2. The V and J ends lost 6 bases and 2 bases, in that order; junction bases with no gene match: 10. The germline gives CDR1 MNHNS, CDR2 SASEGT. This CDR3 contains 16 residues. The CDR3 loop reads CASRSLAVIDTDTQYF. The CDR3 DNA is TGTGCCAGCAGATCACTAGCGGTGATCGACACAGATACGCAGTATTTT.

This clonotype was seen only a few times. V usage is TRBV12-5 and J usage is TRBJ2-7; unclear D gene. Trimming cost V 3 bases and J 3 bases, with 9 bases left between them. Germline CDR1 reads LGHNT; CDR2 reads FRNRAP. The CDR3 runs 13 residues. The CDR3 region is CASGLGPGYEQYF. The CDR3 DNA is TGTGCTAGTGGTTTAGGACCAGGCTACGAGCAGTACTTC.

The V and J genes are TRBV7-8 and TRBJ2-5; no reliable D call. This CDR3 comprises 13 residues. The germline gives CDR1 SGHVS, CDR2 FQNEAQ. V lost 1 base, J lost 2 bases, and 5 bases lay in between. The CDR3 DNA reads as TGTGCCAGCAGCTTAGAACTGCAAGAGACCCAGTACTTC. The encoded protein is CASSLELQETQYF.

V is TRBV7-8 and J is TRBJ2-2; 10 nucleotides match TRBD1. The CDR3 length is 16 residues. The ends lost 0 bases at V and 8 bases at J; junction bases unmatched: 6. Germline V gene data show CDR1 as SGHVS and CDR2 as FQNEAQ. The CDR3 loop is CASSLARQGAEGELFF. The CDR3 coding sequence is TGTGCCAGCAGCTTAGCCCGACAGGGGGCCGAAGGGGAGCTGTTTTTT.

The rearrangement joins TRBV7-3 to TRBJ1-2, with 7 bases lining up with TRBD1. V lost 1 base to trimming and J lost 0 bases; unmatched junction nucleotides: 11. Germline V gene lookup returns CDR1 SGHTA and CDR2 FQGTGA. The CDR3 contains 18 residues. The CDR3 DNA is TGTGCCAGCAGCTTAAGCGGGGGACAGATTTCAGCTAACTATGGCTACACCTTC. Encoded protein: CASSLSGGQISANYGYTF.

This clonotype was seen ten or more times. V gene TRBV12-3 or TRBV12-4 combines with J gene TRBJ2-3; D gene uncertain. The CDR3 has 13 amino acids. V shed 3 bases and J shed 0 bases, with 4 bases lying between them. The CDR3 coding sequence is TGTGCCAGCAGTTTCAAGAGCACAGATACGCAGTATTTT. This gives the protein CASSFKSTDTQYF.

The rearrangement links TRBV7-8 to TRBJ2-3, with D unresolved. Germline-derived CDR1 and CDR2 are SGHVS and FQNEAQ. Trimming cost V 11 bases and J 0 bases, with 12 bases left between them. CDR3 size: 13 residues. The CDR3 loop reads CAGRMLSTDTQYF. CDR3 in DNA: TGTGCCGGGCGGATGCTTAGCACAGATACGCAGTATTTT.

This sequence joins TRBV7-9 and TRBJ2-5; the D gene is possibly TRBD1 (5 bases). Per the germline V gene, CDR1 is SEHNR and CDR2 is FQNEAQ (reference sequence). The CDR3 loop spans 15 amino acids. V dropped 5 bases and J dropped 1 base, with 14 bases sitting between them. CDR3 sequence (DNA): TGTGCCAGCAGCCACCTAGACAGTTTCCAAGAGACCCAGTACTTC. Translating it yields CASSHLDSFQETQYF.

This clonotype was seen many times. The chain joins TRBV29-1 to TRBJ1-2; possible D gene TRBD1, 5 bases. This CDR3 comprises 15 residues. Looked up from germline, CDR1 is SQVTM and CDR2 is ANQGSEA. Trimming removed 5 bases from V and 4 bases from J, with 20 bases in between. CDR3 residues: CSVSTGTGVFYGYTF. CDR3 nucleotides: TGCAGCGTTTCAACCGGGACGGGGGTTTTCTATGGCTACACCTTC. The whole variable domain, filled in from reference TRBV29-1 and TRBJ1-2, reads SAVISQKPSRDICQRGTSLTIQCQVDSQVTMMFWYRQQPGQSLTLIATANQGSEATYESGFVIDKFPISRPNLTFSTLTVSNMSPEDSSIYLCSVSTGTGVFYGYTFGSGTRLTVV.

The DNA for the CDR3 is TGTGCCAGCAGCTCGGCAGGGGGCGAGCGAACCTACGAGCAGTACTTC. Encoded protein: CASSSAGGERTYEQYF. The chain links TRBV11-2 to TRBJ2-7; 8 bases map to TRBD1. The CDR3 loop spans 16 amino acids. V shed 4 bases, J shed 2 bases, and the junction held 10 bases outside the gene matches. Germline V gene sequence: CDR1 SGHAT, CDR2 FQNNGV.

The chain recombines TRBV28 with TRBJ2-2, with 12 bases identical to TRBD2. The ends lost 5 bases at V and 4 bases at J; junction bases unmatched: 8. CDR3 size: 17 residues. Germline assignment: CDR1 MDHEN and CDR2 SYDVKM. The CDR3 protein is CASSLAGGPRSTGELFF. In DNA form, the CDR3 reads TGTGCCAGCAGTCTAGCGGGAGGGCCTCGGAGCACCGGGGAGCTGTTTTTT.

The chain recombines TRBV27 with TRBJ1-6, with a tentative D call TRBD1 (5 bases). Germline values: CDR1 MNHEY, CDR2 SMNVEV (reference sequence). Trimming left V 4 bases short and J 9 bases short, with 10 bases between. This CDR3 is built from 13 residues. CDR3 protein: CASSYIGGSPLHF. The CDR3 DNA follows: TGTGCCAGCAGTTACATCGGGGGTTCACCCCTCCACTTT.

The sample holds many counts of this clonotype. This rearrangement joins TRBV12-3 or TRBV12-4 to TRBJ1-2, with 8 bases matching TRBD1. Trimming removed 6 bases from V and 4 bases from J; junction bases left unmatched: 10. CDR3 length equals 15 residues. The CDR3 coding sequence is TGTGCCAGCAGGGGGGGGGCAGGGGGCGTCTATGGCTACACCTTC. It specifies CASRGGAGGVYGYTF.